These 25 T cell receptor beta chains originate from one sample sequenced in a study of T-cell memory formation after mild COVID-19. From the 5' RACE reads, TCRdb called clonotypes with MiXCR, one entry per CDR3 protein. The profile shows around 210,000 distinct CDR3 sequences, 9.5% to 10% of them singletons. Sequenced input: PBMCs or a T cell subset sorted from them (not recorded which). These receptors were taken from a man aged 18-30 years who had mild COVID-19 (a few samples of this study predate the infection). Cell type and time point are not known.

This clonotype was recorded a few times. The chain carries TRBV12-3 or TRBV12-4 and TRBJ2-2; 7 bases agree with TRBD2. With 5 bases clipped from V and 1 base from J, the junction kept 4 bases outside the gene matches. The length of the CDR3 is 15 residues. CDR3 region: CASSNLAVNTGELFF. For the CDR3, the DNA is TGTGCCAGCAGTAACCTAGCGGTGAACACCGGGGAGCTGTTTTTT.

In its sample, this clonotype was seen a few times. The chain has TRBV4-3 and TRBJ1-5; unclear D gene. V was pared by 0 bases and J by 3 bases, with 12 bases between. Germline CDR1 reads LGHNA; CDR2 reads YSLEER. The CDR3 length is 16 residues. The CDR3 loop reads CASSQDYGRNNQPQHF. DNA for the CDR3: TGCGCCAGCAGCCAAGATTACGGCAGGAACAATCAGCCCCAGCATTTT.

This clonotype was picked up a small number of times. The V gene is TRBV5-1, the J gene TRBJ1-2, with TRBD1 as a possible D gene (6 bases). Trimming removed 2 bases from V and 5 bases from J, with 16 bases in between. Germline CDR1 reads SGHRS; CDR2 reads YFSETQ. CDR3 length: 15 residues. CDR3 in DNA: TGCGCCAGCAGCTTATCGACAGGCCTCGGGTATGGCTACACCTTC. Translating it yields CASSLSTGLGYGYTF.

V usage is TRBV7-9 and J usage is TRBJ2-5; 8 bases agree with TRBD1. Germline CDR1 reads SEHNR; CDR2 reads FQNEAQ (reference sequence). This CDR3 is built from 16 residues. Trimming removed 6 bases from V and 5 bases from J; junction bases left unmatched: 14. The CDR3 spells CASRNNDWTGRETQYF. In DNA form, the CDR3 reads TGTGCCAGCAGAAACAACGATTGGACAGGGCGGGAGACCCAGTACTTC.

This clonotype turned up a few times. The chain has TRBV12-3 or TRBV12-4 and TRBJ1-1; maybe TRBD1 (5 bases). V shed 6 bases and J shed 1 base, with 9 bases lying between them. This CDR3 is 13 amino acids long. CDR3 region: CASRRDGNTEAFF. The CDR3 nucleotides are TGTGCCAGCAGGAGGGACGGGAACACTGAAGCTTTCTTT.

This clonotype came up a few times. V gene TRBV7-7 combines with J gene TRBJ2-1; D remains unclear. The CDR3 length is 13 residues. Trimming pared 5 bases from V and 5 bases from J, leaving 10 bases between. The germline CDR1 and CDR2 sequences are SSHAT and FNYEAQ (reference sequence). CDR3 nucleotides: TGTGCCAGCAGCACAGACTGGGACAATGAGCAGTTCTTC. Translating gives CASSTDWDNEQFF.

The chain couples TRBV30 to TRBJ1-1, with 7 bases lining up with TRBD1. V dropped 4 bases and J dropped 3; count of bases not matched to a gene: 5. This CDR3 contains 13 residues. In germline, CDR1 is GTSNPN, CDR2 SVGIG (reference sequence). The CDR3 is CAWKRDSYTEAFF. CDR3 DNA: TGTGCCTGGAAGAGGGACAGCTACACTGAAGCTTTCTTT.

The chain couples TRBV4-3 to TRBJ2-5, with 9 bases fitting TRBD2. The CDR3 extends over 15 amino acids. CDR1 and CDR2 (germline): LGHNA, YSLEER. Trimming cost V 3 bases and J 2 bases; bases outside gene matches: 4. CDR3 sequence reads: CASSHRAGGQETQYF. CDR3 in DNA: TGCGCCAGCAGCCACCGAGCGGGGGGACAAGAGACCCAGTACTTC.

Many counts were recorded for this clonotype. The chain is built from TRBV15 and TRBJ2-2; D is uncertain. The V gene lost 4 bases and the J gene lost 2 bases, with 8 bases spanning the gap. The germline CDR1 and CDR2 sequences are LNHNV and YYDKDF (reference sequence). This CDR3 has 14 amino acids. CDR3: CATSMGVNTGELFF. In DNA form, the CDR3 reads TGTGCCACCAGCATGGGCGTAAACACCGGGGAGCTGTTTTTT.

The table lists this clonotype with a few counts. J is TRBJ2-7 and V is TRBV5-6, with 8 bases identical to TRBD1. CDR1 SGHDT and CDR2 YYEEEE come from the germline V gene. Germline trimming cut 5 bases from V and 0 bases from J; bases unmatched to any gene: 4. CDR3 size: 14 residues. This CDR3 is CASRGQGSSYEQYF. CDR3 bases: TGTGCCAGCAGAGGACAGGGAAGCTCCTACGAGCAGTACTTC.

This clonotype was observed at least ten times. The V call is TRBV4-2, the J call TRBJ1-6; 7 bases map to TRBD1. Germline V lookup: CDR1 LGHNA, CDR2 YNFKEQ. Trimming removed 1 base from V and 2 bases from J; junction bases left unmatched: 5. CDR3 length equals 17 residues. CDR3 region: CASSQAKDRAYNSPLHF. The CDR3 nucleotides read TGTGCCAGCAGCCAAGCGAAAGACAGGGCCTATAATTCACCCCTCCACTTT.

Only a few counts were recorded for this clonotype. CDR3 in DNA: TGTGCCAGCAGCATACGACAGGGCAATCAGCCCCAGCATTTT. Its protein is CASSIRQGNQPQHF. This chain joins TRBV7-2 and TRBJ1-5; D perhaps matches TRBD1 (6 bases). The CDR3 spans 14 residues. Trimming removed 5 bases at V and 2 bases at J, with 10 bases between. CDR1 is SGHTA, CDR2 FQGNSA, per germline.

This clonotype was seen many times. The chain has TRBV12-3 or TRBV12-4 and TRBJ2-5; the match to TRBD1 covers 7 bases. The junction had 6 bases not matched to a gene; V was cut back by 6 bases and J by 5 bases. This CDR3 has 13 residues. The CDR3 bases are TGTGCCAGCAGACGACAGGGTCGGGAGACCCAGTACTTC. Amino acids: CASRRQGRETQYF.

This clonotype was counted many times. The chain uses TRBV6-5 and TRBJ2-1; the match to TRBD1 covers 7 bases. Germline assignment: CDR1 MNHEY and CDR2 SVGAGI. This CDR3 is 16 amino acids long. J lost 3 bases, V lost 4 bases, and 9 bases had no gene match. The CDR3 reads CASSSTWGQSYNEQFF. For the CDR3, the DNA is TGTGCCAGCAGTTCCACCTGGGGACAGAGCTACAATGAGCAGTTCTTC.

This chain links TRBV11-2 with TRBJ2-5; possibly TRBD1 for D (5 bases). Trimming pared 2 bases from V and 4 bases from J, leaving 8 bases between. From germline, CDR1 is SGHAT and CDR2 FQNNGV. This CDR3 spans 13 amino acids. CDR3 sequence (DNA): TGTGCCAGCAGCTTATCCGACAGAGAGACCCAGTACTTC. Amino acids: CASSLSDRETQYF.

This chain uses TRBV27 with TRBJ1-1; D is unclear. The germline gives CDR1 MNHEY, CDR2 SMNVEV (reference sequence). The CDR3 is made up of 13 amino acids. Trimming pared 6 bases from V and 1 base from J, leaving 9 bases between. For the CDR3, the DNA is TGTGCCAGCAGACCACCCAAGAACACTGAAGCTTTCTTT. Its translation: CASRPPKNTEAFF.

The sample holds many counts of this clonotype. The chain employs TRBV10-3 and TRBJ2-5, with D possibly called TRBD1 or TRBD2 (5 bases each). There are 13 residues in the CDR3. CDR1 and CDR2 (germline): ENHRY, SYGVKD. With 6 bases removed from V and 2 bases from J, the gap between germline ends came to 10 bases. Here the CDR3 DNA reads TGTGCCATCAGGCCGGGACCGCAAGAGACCCAGTACTTC. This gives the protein CAIRPGPQETQYF.

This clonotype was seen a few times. The CDR3 DNA sequence: TGCGCCAGCAGTCAAGTTTTCGGGGAGCTGTTTTTT. This encodes CASSQVFGELFF. This chain links TRBV23-1 with TRBJ2-2; no firm D call. TRBV23-1 falls under the ORF class, with uncertain function. V shed 2 bases and J shed 7 bases, with 5 bases lying between them. The CDR3 covers 12 residues.

The CDR3 DNA is TGTGCCAGCAGTTTATGGGGGTTCGGTGAAAAACTGTTTTTT. This sequence encodes CASSLWGFGEKLFF. The rearrangement joins TRBV27 to TRBJ1-4; D is possibly TRBD1 (5 bases). The V end lost 1 base, the J end lost 7 bases, and 10 bases lay between the germline ends. Germline loops: CDR1 MNHEY, CDR2 SMNVEV (reference sequence). The CDR3 totals 14 residues.

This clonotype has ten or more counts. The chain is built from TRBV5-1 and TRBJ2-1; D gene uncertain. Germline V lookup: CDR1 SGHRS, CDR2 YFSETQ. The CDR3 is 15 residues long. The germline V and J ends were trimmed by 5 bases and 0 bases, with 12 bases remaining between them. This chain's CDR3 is CASRYTGDSYNEQFF. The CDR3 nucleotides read TGCGCCAGCAGGTACACTGGGGACTCCTACAATGAGCAGTTCTTC.

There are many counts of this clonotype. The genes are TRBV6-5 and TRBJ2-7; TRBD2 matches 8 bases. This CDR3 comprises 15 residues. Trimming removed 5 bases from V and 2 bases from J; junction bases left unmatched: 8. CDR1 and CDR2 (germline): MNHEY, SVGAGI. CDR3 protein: CASSHGAGGPYEQYV. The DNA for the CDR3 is TGTGCCAGCAGTCACGGGGCGGGGGGACCCTACGAGCAGTACGTC.

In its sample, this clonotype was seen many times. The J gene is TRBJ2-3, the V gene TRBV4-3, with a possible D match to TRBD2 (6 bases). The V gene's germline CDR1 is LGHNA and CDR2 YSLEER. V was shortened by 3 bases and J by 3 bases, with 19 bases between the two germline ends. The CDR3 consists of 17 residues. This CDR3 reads CASSQATSPSRTDTQYF. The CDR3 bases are TGCGCCAGCAGCCAGGCGACTAGTCCCTCCCGTACAGATACGCAGTATTTT.

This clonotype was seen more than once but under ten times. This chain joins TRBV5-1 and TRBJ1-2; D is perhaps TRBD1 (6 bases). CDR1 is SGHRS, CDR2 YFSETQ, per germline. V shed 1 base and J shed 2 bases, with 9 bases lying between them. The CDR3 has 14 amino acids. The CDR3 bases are TGCGCCAGCAGCTTGAGTACAGGGAACTATGGCTACACCTTC. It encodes CASSLSTGNYGYTF.

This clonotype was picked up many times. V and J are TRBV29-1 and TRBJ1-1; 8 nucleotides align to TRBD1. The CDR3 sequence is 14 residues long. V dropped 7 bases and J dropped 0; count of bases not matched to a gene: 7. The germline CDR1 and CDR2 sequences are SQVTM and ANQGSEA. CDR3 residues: CSGKDRVLNTEAFF. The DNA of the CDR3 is TGCAGCGGTAAGGACAGGGTCCTGAACACTGAAGCTTTCTTT.

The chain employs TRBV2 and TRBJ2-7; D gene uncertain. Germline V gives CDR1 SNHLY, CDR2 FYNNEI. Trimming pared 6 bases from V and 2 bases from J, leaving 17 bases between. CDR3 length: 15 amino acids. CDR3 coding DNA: TGTGCCAGCAGCGACGTGGACCGTAGCCCCTACGAGCAGTACTTC. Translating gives CASSDVDRSPYEQYF.